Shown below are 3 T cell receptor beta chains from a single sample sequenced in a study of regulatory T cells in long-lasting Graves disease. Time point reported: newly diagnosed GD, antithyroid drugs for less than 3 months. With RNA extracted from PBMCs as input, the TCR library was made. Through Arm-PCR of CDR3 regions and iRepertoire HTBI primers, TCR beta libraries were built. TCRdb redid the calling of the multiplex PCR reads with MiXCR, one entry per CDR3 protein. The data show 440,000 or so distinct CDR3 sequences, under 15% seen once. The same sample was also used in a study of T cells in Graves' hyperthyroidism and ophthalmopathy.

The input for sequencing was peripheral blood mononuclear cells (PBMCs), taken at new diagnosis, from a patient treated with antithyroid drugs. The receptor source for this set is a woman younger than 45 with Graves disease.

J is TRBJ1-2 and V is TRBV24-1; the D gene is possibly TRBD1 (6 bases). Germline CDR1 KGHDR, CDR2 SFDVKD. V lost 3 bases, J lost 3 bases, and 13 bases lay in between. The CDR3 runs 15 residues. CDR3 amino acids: CATSDSYRADYGYTF. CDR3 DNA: TGTGCCACCAGTGATAGCTACAGGGCAGACTATGGCTACACCTTC.

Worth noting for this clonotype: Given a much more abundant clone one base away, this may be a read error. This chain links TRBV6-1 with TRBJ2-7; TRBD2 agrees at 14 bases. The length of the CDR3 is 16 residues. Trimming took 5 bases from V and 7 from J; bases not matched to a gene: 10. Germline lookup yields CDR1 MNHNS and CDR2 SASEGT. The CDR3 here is CASSPAGTSGSNEQYF. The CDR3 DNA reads TGTGCCAGCAGTCCCGCCGGGACTAGCGGGAGCAATGAGCAGTACTTC.

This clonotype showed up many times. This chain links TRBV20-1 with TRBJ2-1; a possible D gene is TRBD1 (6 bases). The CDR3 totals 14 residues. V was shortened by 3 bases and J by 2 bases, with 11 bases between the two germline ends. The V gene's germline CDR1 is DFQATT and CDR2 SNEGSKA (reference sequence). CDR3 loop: CSASKGVAYNEQFF. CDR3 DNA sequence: TGCAGTGCTAGTAAGGGGGTGGCCTACAATGAGCAGTTCTTC.